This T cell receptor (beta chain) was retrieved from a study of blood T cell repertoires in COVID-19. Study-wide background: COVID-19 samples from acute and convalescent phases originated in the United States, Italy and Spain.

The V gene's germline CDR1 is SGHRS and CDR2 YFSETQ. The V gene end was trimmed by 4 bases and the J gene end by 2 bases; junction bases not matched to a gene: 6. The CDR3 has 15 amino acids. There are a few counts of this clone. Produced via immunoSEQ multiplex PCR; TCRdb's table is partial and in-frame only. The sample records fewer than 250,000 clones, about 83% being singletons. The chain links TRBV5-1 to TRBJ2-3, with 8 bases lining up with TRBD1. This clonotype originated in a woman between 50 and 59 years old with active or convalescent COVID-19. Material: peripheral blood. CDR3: CASSTQGVNTDTQYF. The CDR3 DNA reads TGCGCCAGCAGCACACAGGGGGTGAACACAGATACGCAGTATTTT. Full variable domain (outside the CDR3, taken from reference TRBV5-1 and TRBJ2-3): KAGVTQTPRYLIKTRGQQVTLSCSPISGHRSVSWYQQTPGQGLQFLFEYFSETQRNKGNFPGRFSGRQFSNSRSEMNVSTLELGDSALYLCASSTQGVNTDTQYFGPGTRLTVL.